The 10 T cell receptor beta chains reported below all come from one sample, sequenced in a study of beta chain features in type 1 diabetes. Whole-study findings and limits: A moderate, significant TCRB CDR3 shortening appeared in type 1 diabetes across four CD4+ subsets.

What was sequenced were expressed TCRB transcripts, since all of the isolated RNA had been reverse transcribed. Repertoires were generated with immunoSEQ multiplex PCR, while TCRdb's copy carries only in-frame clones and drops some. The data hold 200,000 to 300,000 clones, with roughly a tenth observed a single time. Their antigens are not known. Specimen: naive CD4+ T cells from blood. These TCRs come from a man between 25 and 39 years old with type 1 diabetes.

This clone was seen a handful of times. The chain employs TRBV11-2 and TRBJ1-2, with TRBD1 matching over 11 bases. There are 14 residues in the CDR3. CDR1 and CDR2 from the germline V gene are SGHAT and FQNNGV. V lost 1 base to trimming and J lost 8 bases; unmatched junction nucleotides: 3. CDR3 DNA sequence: TGTGCCAGCAGCTTAGTGGGACAGGGGGAAGGCTACACCTTC. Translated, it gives CASSLVGQGEGYTF.

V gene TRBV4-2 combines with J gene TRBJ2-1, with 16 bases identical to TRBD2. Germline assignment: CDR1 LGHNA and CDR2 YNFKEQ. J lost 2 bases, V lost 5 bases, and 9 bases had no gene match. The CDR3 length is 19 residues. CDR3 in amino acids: CASSSAGTSGGGPYNEQFF. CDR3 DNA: TGTGCCAGCAGCTCCGCCGGGACTAGCGGGGGGGGCCCCTACAATGAGCAGTTCTTC.

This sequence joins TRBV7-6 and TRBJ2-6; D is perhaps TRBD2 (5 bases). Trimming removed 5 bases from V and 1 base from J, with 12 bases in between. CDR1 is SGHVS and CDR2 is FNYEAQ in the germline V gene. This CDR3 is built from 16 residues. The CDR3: CASSHLRGSGANVLTF. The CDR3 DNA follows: TGTGCCAGCAGCCATCTTCGAGGGTCTGGGGCCAACGTCCTGACTTTC.

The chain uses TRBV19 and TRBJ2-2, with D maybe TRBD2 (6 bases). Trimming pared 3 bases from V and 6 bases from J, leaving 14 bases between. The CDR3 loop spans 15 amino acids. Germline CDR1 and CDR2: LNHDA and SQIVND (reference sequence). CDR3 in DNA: TGTGCCAGTAGTATCAGGCCTAGCGTACCCGGGGAGCTGTTTTTT. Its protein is CASSIRPSVPGELFF.

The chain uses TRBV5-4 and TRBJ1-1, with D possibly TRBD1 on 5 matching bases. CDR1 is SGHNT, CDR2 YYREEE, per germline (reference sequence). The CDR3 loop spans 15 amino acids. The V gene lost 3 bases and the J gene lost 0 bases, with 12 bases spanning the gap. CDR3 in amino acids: CASSYYRLMNTEAFF. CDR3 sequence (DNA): TGTGCCAGCAGCTATTACAGGCTTATGAACACTGAAGCTTTCTTT. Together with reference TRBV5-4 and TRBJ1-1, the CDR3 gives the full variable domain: ETGVTQSPTHLIKTRGQQVTLRCSSQSGHNTVSWYQQALGQGPQFIFQYYREEENGRGNFPPRFSGLQFPNYSSELNVNALELDDSALYLCASSYYRLMNTEAFFGQGTRLTVV.

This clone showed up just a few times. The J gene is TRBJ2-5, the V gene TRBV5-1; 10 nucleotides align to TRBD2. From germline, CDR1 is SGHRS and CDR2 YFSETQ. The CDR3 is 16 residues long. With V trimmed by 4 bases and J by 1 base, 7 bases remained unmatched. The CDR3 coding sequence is TGCGCCAGCAGCCCGGCTAGCGGGAGACTCCAAGAGACCCAGTACTTC. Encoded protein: CASSPASGRLQETQYF.

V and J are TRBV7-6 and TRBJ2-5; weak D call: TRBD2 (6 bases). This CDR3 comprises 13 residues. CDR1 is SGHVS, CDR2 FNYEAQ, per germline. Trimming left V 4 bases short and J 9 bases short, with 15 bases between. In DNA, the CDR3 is TGTGCCAGCAGCTCTCCGAGGAGGGAGGCCCAGTACTTC. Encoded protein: CASSSPRREAQYF.

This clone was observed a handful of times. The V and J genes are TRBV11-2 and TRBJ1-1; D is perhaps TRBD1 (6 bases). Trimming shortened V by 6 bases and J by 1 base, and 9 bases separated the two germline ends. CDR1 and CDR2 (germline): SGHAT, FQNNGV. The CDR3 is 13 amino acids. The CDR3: CASRGTSNTEAFF. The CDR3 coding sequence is TGTGCCAGCAGGGGGACATCGAACACTGAAGCTTTCTTT.

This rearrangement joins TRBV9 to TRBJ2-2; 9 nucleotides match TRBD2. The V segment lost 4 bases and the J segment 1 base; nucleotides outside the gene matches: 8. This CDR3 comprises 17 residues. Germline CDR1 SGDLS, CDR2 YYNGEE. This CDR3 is CASSPSGTSKNTGELFF. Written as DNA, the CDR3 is TGTGCCAGCAGCCCTTCCGGGACTAGCAAGAACACCGGGGAGCTGTTTTTT.

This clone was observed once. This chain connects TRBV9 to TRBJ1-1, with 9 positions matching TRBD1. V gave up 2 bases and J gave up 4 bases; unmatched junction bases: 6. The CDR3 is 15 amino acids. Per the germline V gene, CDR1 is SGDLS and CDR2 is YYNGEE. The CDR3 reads CASSVTGTGSTEAFF. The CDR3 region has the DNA TGTGCCAGCAGCGTCACCGGGACAGGGAGCACTGAAGCTTTCTTT. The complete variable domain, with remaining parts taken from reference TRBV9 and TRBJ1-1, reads DSGVTQTPKHLITATGQRVTLRCSPRSGDLSVYWYQQSLDQGLQFLIQYYNGEERAKGNILERFSAQQFPDLHSELNLSSLELGDSALYFCASSVTGTGSTEAFFGQGTRLTVV.